These T cell receptor beta chains were read from a single sample in a study of T cell changes during pregnancy in multiple sclerosis. Only in-frame clones appear in the TCRdb table, and some are missing; sequencing was by immunoSEQ multiplex PCR. The table includes 26,000 or so clones, 75% to 90% detected once. Sample: CD8+ T cells from peripheral blood mononuclear cells, taken in the second trimester of pregnancy. Every receptor here comes from a female donor with multiple sclerosis, enrolled in a pregnancy study. Both conserved end residues are part of each CDR3. Fields, in order: V gene, clone size, D gene, J gene, CDR3 protein, CDR3 DNA. D genes are given only for firm matches. Clone sizes are given selectively: once, few, many, or a class where the clone is expanded.

v_call: TRBV14; clone_size: NA; d_call: TRBD2; j_call: TRBJ2-7; cdr3_aa: CASSQTGGGLEQYF; cdr3_nt: TGTGCCAGCAGCCAAACGGGAGGGGGGCTCGAGCAGTACTTC
v_call: TRBV5-1; clone_size: NA; d_call: TRBD1; j_call: TRBJ1-2; cdr3_aa: CASSLEWTGDLGYTF; cdr3_nt: TGCGCCAGCAGCTTGGAATGGACAGGGGACCTCGGCTACACCTTC
v_call: TRBV29-1; clone_size: NA; d_call: NA; j_call: TRBJ2-7; cdr3_aa: CSVLAENYEQYF; cdr3_nt: TGCAGCGTCTTAGCGGAAAACTACGAGCAGTACTTC
v_call: TRBV2; clone_size: NA; d_call: NA; j_call: TRBJ1-1; cdr3_aa: CASSETVLNTEAFF; cdr3_nt: TGTGCCAGCAGTGAGACAGTCTTGAACACTGAAGCTTTCTTT
v_call: TRBV19; clone_size: NA; d_call: NA; j_call: TRBJ1-5; cdr3_aa: CASSMSLNQPQHF; cdr3_nt: TGTGCCAGTAGTATGAGCCTTAATCAGCCCCAGCATTTT
v_call: TRBV28; clone_size: NA; d_call: TRBD2; j_call: TRBJ2-7; cdr3_aa: CASSSSGRSYEQYF; cdr3_nt: TGTGCCAGCAGTTCTAGCGGCAGATCCTACGAGCAGTACTTC
v_call: TRBV19; clone_size: NA; d_call: NA; j_call: TRBJ2-7; cdr3_aa: CASSWSGQRGYEQYF; cdr3_nt: TGTGCCAGTAGCTGGTCGGGACAAAGGGGATACGAGCAGTACTTC
v_call: TRBV11-2; clone_size: few; d_call: NA; j_call: TRBJ2-7; cdr3_aa: CASSLTSSLFYEQYF; cdr3_nt: TGTGCCAGCAGCTTAACTAGCAGTCTTTTCTACGAGCAGTACTTC
v_call: TRBV7-8; clone_size: NA; d_call: NA; j_call: TRBJ2-3; cdr3_aa: CASSLELLGRQYF; cdr3_nt: TGTGCCAGCAGCTTAGAGTTACTAGGGCGGCAGTATTTT
v_call: TRBV6-5; clone_size: NA; d_call: TRBD2; j_call: TRBJ2-7; cdr3_aa: CASSLAGGSSYEQYF; cdr3_nt: TGTGCCAGCAGTCTAGCGGGAGGGAGCTCCTACGAGCAGTACTTC
v_call: TRBV29-1; clone_size: NA; d_call: NA; j_call: TRBJ2-2; cdr3_aa: CSVPLGNTGELFF; cdr3_nt: TGCAGCGTGCCATTGGGCAACACCGGGGAGCTGTTTTTT
v_call: TRBV27; clone_size: NA; d_call: TRBD2; j_call: TRBJ2-3; cdr3_aa: CASSLGLPKDTQYF; cdr3_nt: TGTGCCAGCAGTTTGGGACTACCCAAGGATACGCAGTATTTT
v_call: TRBV7-9; clone_size: NA; d_call: TRBD2; j_call: TRBJ2-1; cdr3_aa: CASRGEGLYEQFF; cdr3_nt: TGTGCCAGCAGGGGGGAGGGCCTATATGAGCAGTTCTTC
v_call: TRBV27; clone_size: NA; d_call: TRBD2; j_call: TRBJ2-1; cdr3_aa: CASRGTSFNNEQFF; cdr3_nt: TGTGCCAGCAGGGGGACTAGTTTTAACAATGAGCAGTTCTTC
v_call: TRBV5-1; clone_size: NA; d_call: TRBD2; j_call: TRBJ2-3; cdr3_aa: CASSPGGGADTQYF; cdr3_nt: TGCGCCAGCAGCCCCGGCGGGGGAGCCGATACGCAGTATTTT
v_call: TRBV5-1; clone_size: few; d_call: NA; j_call: TRBJ1-1; cdr3_aa: CASSLGGNTEAFF; cdr3_nt: TGCGCCAGCAGCTTGGGCGGGAACACTGAAGCTTTCTTT
v_call: TRBV6-1; clone_size: NA; d_call: NA; j_call: TRBJ2-3; cdr3_aa: CASSERIGRVPLGALSHTQYF; cdr3_nt: TGTGCCAGCAGTGAAAGGATCGGGAGAGTACCTCTAGGGGCACTGAGCCATACGCAGTATTTT
v_call: TRBV10-2; clone_size: NA; d_call: NA; j_call: TRBJ2-7; cdr3_aa: CASSESQRSYEQYF; cdr3_nt: TGCGCCAGCAGTGAGTCTCAGCGCTCCTACGAGCAGTACTTC
v_call: TRBV18; clone_size: NA; d_call: TRBD1; j_call: TRBJ2-1; cdr3_aa: CASSTGGYNEQFF; cdr3_nt: TGTGCCAGCTCAACAGGGGGCTACAATGAGCAGTTCTTC
v_call: TRBV15; clone_size: NA; d_call: NA; j_call: TRBJ1-2; cdr3_aa: CATSPQRGGGYTF; cdr3_nt: TGTGCCACCAGCCCCCAGAGGGGGGGCGGCTACACCTTC
v_call: TRBV7-8; clone_size: NA; d_call: TRBD2; j_call: TRBJ2-5; cdr3_aa: CASSFSVGTSERETQYF; cdr3_nt: TGTGCCAGCAGCTTCTCCGTTGGGACTAGCGAGAGAGAGACCCAGTACTTC
v_call: TRBV28; clone_size: few; d_call: NA; j_call: TRBJ1-5; cdr3_aa: CASRRRQLSNQPQHF; cdr3_nt: TGTGCCAGCAGAAGGAGACAGCTTAGCAATCAGCCCCAGCATTTT
v_call: TRBV21-1; clone_size: NA; d_call: NA; j_call: TRBJ2-1; cdr3_aa: CASSKGRTSGRVKPFNEQFF; cdr3_nt: TGTGCCAGCAGCAAAGGCCGGACTAGCGGGAGAGTCAAGCCTTTCAATGAGCAGTTCTTC
v_call: TRBV29-1; clone_size: NA; d_call: NA; j_call: TRBJ1-1; cdr3_aa: CSGVQGAEDEAFF; cdr3_nt: TGCAGCGGGGTACAGGGCGCCGAAGATGAAGCTTTCTTT
v_call: TRBV9; clone_size: NA; d_call: NA; j_call: TRBJ1-3; cdr3_aa: CASSVQGPGNTIYF; cdr3_nt: TGTGCCAGCAGCGTTCAGGGCCCTGGAAACACCATATATTTT
v_call: TRBV19; clone_size: NA; d_call: NA; j_call: TRBJ1-1; cdr3_aa: CASSITQITEAFF; cdr3_nt: TGTGCCAGTAGTATAACACAGATCACTGAAGCTTTCTTT
v_call: TRBV10-1; clone_size: NA; d_call: NA; j_call: TRBJ1-5; cdr3_aa: CASRGGRDQPQHF; cdr3_nt: TGCGCCAGCAGGGGGGGGCGGGATCAGCCCCAGCATTTT
v_call: TRBV30; clone_size: NA; d_call: TRBD1; j_call: TRBJ2-7; cdr3_aa: CAWASGTGYEQYF; cdr3_nt: TGTGCCTGGGCTTCCGGGACAGGTTACGAGCAGTACTTC
v_call: TRBV4-1; clone_size: NA; d_call: NA; j_call: TRBJ1-5; cdr3_aa: CASSQDRPYQPQHF; cdr3_nt: TGCGCCAGCAGCCAAGACAGGCCTTATCAGCCCCAGCATTTT
v_call: TRBV27; clone_size: NA; d_call: TRBD2; j_call: TRBJ2-7; cdr3_aa: CASSSSSGEVAYEQYF; cdr3_nt: TGTGCCAGCAGTTCTTCTAGCGGGGAGGTCGCCTACGAGCAGTACTTC
v_call: TRBV27; clone_size: once; d_call: TRBD2; j_call: TRBJ2-3; cdr3_aa: CASSFTLAGVADTQYF; cdr3_nt: TGTGCCAGCAGTTTCACACTAGCGGGAGTCGCAGATACGCAGTATTTT
v_call: TRBV10-3; clone_size: NA; d_call: NA; j_call: TRBJ2-7; cdr3_aa: CAISDETRRRSSYEQYF; cdr3_nt: TGTGCCATCAGTGACGAGACTCGCCGAAGGAGCTCCTACGAGCAGTACTTC
v_call: TRBV29-1; clone_size: NA; d_call: TRBD1; j_call: TRBJ2-7; cdr3_aa: CSVVGDSTLTYEQYF; cdr3_nt: TGCAGCGTTGTAGGGGACAGTACCCTAACCTACGAGCAGTACTTC